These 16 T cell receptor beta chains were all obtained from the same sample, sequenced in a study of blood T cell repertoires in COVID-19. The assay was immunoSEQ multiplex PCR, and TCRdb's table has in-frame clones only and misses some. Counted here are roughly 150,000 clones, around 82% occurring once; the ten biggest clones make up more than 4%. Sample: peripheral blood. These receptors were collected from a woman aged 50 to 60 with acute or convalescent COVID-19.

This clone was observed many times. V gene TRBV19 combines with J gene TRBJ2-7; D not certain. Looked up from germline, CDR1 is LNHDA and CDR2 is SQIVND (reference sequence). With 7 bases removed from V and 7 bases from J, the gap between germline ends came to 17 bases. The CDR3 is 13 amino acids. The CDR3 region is CASTVGPSEEQYF. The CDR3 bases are TGTGCCAGTACCGTTGGGCCGTCTGAGGAGCAGTACTTC.

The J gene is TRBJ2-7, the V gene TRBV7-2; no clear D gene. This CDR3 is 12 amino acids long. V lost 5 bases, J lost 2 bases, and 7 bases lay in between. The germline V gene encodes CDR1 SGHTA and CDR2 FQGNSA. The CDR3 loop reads CASSETTYEQYF. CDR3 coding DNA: TGTGCCAGCAGCGAAACTACCTACGAGCAGTACTTC.

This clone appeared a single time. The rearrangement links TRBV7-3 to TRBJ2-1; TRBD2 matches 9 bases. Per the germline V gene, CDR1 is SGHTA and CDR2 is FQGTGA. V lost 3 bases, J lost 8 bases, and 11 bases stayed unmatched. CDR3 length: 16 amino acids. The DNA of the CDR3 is TGTGCCAGCAGCTTCTTTAGCGGGGGAACCTCCCATGAGCAGTTCTTC. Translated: CASSFFSGGTSHEQFF.

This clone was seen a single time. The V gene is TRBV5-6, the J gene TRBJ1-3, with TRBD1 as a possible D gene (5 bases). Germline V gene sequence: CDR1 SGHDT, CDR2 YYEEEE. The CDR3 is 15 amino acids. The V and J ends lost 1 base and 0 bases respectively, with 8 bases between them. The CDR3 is CASSLRGSSGNTIYF. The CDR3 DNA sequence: TGTGCCAGCAGCTTGCGGGGGAGCTCTGGAAACACCATATATTTT.

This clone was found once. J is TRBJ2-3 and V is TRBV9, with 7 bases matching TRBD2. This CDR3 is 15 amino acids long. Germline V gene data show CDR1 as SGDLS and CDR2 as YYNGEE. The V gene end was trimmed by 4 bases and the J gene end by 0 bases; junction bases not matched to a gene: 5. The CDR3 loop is CASSSSGGSTDTQYF. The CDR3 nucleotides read TGTGCCAGCAGCAGCTCGGGGGGTAGCACAGATACGCAGTATTTT.

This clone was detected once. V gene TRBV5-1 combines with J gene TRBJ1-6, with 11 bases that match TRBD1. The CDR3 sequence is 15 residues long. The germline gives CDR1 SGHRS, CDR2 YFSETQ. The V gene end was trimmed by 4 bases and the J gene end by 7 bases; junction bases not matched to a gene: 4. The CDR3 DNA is TGCGCCAGCAGCGTCGGGACAGGGGGAAATTCACCCCTCCACTTT. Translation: CASSVGTGGNSPLHF. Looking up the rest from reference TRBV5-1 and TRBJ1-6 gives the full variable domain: KAGVTQTPRYLIKTRGQQVTLSCSPISGHRSVSWYQQTPGQGLQFLFEYFSETQRNKGNFPGRFSGRQFSNSRSEMNVSTLELGDSALYLCASSVGTGGNSPLHFGNGTRLTVT.

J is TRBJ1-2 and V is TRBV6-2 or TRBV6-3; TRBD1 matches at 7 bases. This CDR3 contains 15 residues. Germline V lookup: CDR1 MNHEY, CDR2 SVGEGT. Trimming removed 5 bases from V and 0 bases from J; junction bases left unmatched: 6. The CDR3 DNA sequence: TGTGCCAGCAGTGACAGGACAGGAGCTAACTATGGCTACACCTTC. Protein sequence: CASSDRTGANYGYTF.

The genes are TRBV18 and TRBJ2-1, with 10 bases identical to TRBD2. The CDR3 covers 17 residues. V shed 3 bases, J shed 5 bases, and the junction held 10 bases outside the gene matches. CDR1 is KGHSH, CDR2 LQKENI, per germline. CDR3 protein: CASSPQPELAGDNEQFF. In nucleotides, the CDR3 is TGTGCCAGCTCACCCCAACCGGAGCTAGCGGGAGACAATGAGCAGTTCTTC. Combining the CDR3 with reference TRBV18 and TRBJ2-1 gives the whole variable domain NAGVMQNPRHLVRRRGQEARLRCSPMKGHSHVYWYRQLPEEGLKFMVYLQKENIIDESGMPKERFSAEFPKEGPSILRIQQVVRGDSAAYFCASSPQPELAGDNEQFFGPGTRLTVL.

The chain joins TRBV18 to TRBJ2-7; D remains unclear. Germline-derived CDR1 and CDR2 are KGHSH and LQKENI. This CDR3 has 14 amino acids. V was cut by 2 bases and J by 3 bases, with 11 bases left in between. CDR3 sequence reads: CASSPEVSGYEQYF. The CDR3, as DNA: TGTGCCAGCTCACCAGAAGTTTCGGGCTACGAGCAGTACTTC.

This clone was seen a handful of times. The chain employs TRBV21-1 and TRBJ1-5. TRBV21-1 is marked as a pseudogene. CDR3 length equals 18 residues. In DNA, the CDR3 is TGTGCCAGCAGCACCCCCGGGGGGACGGTTATTAGCAATCAGCCCCAGCATTTT. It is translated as CASSTPGGTVISNQPQHF.

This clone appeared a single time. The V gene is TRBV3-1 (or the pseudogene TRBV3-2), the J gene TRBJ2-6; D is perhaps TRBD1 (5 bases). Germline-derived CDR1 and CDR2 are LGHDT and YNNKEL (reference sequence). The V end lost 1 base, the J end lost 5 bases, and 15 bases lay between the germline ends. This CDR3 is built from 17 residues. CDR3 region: CASSQARTQDRANVLTF. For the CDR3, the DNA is TGTGCCAGCAGCCAAGCAAGGACACAGGACCGGGCCAACGTCCTGACTTTC.

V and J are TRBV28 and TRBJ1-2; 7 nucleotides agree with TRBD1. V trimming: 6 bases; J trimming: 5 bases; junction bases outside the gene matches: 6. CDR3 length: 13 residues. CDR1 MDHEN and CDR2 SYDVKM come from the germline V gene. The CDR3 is CASSSGQIYGYTF. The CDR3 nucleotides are TGTGCCAGCAGCTCGGGACAGATTTATGGCTACACCTTC.

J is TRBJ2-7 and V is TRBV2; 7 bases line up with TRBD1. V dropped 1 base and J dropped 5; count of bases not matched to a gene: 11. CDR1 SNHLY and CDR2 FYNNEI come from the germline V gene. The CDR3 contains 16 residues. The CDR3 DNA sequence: TGTGCCAGCAGTGAAGAGACAGGGAACCTCGGTCACGAGCAGTACTTC. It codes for CASSEETGNLGHEQYF.

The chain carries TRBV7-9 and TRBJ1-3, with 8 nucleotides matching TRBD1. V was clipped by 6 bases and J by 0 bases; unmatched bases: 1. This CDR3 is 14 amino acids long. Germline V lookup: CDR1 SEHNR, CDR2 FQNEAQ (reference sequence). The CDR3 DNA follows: TGTGCCAGCAGGGACAGGGACTCTGGAAACACCATATATTTT. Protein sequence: CASRDRDSGNTIYF.

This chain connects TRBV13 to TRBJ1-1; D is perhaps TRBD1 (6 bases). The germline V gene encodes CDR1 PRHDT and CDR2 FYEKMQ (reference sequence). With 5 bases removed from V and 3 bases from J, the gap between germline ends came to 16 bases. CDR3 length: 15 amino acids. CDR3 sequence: CASSALSQGYTEAFF. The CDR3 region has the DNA TGTGCCAGCAGCGCCCTAAGTCAGGGGTACACTGAAGCTTTCTTT.

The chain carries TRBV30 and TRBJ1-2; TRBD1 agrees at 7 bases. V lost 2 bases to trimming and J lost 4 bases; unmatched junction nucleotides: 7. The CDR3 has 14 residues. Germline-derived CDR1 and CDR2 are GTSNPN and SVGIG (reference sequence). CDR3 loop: CAWSWTGPSYGYTF. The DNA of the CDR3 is TGTGCCTGGAGTTGGACAGGACCAAGCTATGGCTACACCTTC. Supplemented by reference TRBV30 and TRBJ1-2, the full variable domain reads SQTIHQWPATLVQPVGSPLSLECTVEGTSNPNLYWYRQAAGRGLQLLFYSVGIGQISSEVPQNLSASRPQDRQFILSSKKLLLSDSGFYLCAWSWTGPSYGYTFGSGTRLTVV.